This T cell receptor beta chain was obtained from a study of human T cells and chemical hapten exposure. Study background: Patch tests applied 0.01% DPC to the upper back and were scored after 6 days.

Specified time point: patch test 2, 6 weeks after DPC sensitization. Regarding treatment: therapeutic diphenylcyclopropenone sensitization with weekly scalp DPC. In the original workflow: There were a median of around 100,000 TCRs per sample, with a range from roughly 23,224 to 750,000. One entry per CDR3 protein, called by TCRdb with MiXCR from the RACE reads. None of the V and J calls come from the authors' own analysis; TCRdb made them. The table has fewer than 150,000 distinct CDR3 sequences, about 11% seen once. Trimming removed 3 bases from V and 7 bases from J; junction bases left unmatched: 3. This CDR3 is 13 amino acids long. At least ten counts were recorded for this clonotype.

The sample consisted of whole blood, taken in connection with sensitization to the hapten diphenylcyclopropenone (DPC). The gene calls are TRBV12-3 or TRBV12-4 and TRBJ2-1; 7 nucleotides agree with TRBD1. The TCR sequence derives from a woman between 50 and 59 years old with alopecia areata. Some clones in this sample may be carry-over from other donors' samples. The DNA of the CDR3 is TGTGCCAGCAGTTTGGACAGGTTTAATGAGCAGTTCTTC. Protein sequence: CASSLDRFNEQFF.